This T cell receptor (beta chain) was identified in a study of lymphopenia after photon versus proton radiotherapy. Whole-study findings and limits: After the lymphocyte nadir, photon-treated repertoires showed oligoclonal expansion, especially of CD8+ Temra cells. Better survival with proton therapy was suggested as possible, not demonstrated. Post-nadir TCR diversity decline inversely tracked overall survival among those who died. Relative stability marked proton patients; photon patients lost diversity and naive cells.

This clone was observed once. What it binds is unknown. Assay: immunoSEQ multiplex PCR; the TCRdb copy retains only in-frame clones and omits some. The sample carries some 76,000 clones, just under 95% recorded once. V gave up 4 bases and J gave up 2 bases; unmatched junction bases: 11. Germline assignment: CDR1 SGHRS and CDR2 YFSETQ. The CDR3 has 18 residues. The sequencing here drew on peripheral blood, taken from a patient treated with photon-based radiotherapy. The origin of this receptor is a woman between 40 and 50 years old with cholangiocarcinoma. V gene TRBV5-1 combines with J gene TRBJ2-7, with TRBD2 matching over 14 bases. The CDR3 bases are TGCGCCAGCAGCCCTGGACTAGCGGGGGGTACTCGAGCCTACGAGCAGTACTTC. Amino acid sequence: CASSPGLAGGTRAYEQYF.